This TCR beta chain was retrieved from a study of neurological immune-mediated disorders. This clonotype was recorded many times. The target antigen is unknown. Trimming removed 5 bases from V and 8 bases from J; junction bases left unmatched: 9. The length of the CDR3 is 15 residues. Germline CDR1 is PRHDT and CDR2 is FYEKMQ (reference sequence). Study-level findings and limits: Levels of TCR clonal expansion peaked in HTLV-1-associated myelopathy and reached their lowest in multiple sclerosis, under those of healthy controls. When the repertoires were sorted by phylogenetic grouping, those of 18 of 34 multiple sclerosis patients ended up in one related-CDR3 cluster, a possible signature.

With 10-nucleotide random UMIs, 5'RACE was used to make the cDNA. In each sequencing run, over 160 million TCR-beta sequences were generated from 15-18 subjects. TCRdb fed the 5' RACE reads into MiXCR, producing one record per CDR3 protein. The sample carries 35,000 to 50,000 distinct CDR3 sequences, more than 2% recorded once. V usage is TRBV13 and J usage is TRBJ2-1; 10 bases agree with TRBD2. The source material was PBMCs. This receptor was obtained from a man aged 45-65 years with multiple sclerosis. The chain's CDR3 is CASSRSGGAPDEQFF. CDR3 nucleotides: TGTGCCAGCAGCCGAAGCGGGGGGGCCCCCGATGAGCAGTTCTTC.